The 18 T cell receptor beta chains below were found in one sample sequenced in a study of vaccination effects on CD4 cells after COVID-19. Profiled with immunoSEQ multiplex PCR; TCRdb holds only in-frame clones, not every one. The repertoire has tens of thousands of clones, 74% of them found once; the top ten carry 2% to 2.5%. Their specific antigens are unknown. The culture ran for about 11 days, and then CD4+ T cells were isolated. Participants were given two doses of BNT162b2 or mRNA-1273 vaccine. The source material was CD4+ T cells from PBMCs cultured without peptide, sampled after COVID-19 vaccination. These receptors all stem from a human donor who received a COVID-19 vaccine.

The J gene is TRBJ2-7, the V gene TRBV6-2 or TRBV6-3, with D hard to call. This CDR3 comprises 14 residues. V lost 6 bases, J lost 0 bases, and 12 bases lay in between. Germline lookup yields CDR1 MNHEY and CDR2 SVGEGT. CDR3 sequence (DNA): TGTGCCAGCAGCGTTCACCAGAGCTCCTACGAGCAGTACGTC. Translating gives CASSVHQSSYEQYV.

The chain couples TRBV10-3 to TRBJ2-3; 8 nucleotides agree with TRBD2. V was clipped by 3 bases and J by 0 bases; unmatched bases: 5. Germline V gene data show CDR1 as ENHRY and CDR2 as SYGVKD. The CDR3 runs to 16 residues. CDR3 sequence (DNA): TGTGCCATCAGTGACCGGGCGGGGGGAAGCACAGATACGCAGTATTTT. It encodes CAISDRAGGSTDTQYF.

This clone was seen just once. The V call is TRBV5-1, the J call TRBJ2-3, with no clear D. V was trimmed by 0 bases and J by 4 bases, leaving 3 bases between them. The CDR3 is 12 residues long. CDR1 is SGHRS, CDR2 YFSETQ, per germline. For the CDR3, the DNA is TGCGCCAGCAGCTTGGCGGCAGATACGCAGTATTTT. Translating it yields CASSLAADTQYF.

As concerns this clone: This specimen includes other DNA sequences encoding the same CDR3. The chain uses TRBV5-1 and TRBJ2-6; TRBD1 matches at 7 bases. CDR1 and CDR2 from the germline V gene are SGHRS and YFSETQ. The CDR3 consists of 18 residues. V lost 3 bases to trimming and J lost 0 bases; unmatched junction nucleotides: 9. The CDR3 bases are TGCGCCAGCAGCTCGCGACAGGGAGTGTACTCTGGGGCCAACGTCCTGACTTTC. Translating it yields CASSSRQGVYSGANVLTF.

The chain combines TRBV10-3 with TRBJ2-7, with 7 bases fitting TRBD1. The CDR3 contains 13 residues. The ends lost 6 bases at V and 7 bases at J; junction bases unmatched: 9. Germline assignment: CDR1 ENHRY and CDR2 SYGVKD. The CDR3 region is CAIRADRNFEQYV. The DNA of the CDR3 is TGTGCCATCAGAGCGGACAGGAACTTTGAGCAGTACGTC.

This CDR3 is CASSLAGTSTDTQYF. CDR3 nucleotides: TGTGCCAGCAGCTTAGCGGGGACTAGCACAGATACGCAGTATTTT. The rearrangement uses TRBV7-2 and TRBJ2-3; D perhaps matches TRBD2 (6 bases). Germline CDR1 reads SGHTA; CDR2 reads FQGNSA. This CDR3 region has 15 residues. The germline V and J ends were trimmed by 0 bases and 0 bases, with 7 bases remaining between them.

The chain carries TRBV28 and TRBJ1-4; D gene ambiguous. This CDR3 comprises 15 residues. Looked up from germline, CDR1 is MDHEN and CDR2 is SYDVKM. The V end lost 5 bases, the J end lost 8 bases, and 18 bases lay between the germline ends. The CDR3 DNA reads TGTGCCAGCAGTCTCCCACGGGCCGAAAAGGAAAAACTGTTTTTT. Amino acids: CASSLPRAEKEKLFF.

DNA of the CDR3: TGCAGCGTTGGTAGAGCTGGCGCTGAAGCTTTCTTT. It specifies CSVGRAGAEAFF. This chain uses TRBV29-1 with TRBJ1-1; D gene uncertain. Germline V gene data show CDR1 as SQVTM and CDR2 as ANQGSEA. The CDR3 has 12 amino acids. V was shortened by 4 bases and J by 6 bases, with 12 bases between the two germline ends.

The CDR3 coding sequence is TGTGCCAGCAGCTTACGACTAGCGGGTCGGGAGACCCAGTACTTC. Translation: CASSLRLAGRETQYF. The rearrangement joins TRBV11-2 to TRBJ2-5, with 10 bases lining up with TRBD2. Germline values: CDR1 SGHAT, CDR2 FQNNGV. This CDR3 has 15 amino acids. The J segment lost 5 bases and the V segment lost 2 bases, leaving 5 bases of the junction unmatched.

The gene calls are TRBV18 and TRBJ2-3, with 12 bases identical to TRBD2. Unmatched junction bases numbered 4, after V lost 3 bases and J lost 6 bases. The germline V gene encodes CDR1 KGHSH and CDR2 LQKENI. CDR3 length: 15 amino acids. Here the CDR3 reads CASSPPSGGADTQYF. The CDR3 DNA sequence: TGTGCCAGCTCACCTCCTAGCGGGGGGGCTGATACGCAGTATTTT. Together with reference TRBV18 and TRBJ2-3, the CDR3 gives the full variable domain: NAGVMQNPRHLVRRRGQEARLRCSPMKGHSHVYWYRQLPEEGLKFMVYLQKENIIDESGMPKERFSAEFPKEGPSILRIQQVVRGDSAAYFCASSPPSGGADTQYFGPGTRLTVL.

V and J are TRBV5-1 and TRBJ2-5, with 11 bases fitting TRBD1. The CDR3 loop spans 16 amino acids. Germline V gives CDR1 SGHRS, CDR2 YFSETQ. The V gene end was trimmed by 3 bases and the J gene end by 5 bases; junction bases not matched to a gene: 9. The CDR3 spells CASSSQPGQGDETQYF. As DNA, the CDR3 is TGCGCCAGCAGCTCGCAACCGGGACAGGGGGACGAGACCCAGTACTTC.

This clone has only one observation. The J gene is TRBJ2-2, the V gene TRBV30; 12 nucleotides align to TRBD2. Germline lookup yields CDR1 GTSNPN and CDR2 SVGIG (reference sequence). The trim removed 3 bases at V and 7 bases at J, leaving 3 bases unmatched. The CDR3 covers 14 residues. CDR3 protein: CAWRLAGGGGELFF. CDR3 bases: TGTGCCTGGAGACTAGCGGGGGGTGGCGGGGAGCTGTTTTTT.

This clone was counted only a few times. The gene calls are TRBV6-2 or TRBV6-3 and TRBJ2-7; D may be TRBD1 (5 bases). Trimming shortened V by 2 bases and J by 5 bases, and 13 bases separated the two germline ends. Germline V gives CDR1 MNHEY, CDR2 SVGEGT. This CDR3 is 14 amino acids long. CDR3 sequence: CASSYGARQHEQYV. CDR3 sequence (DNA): TGTGCCAGCAGTTACGGGGCCAGACAGCACGAGCAGTACGTC.

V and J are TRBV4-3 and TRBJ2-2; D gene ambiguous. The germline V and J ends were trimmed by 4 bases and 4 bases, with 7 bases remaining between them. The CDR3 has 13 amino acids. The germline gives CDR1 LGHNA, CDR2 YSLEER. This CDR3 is CASSLEVTGELFF. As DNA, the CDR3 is TGCGCCAGCAGCCTTGAGGTCACCGGGGAGCTGTTTTTT.

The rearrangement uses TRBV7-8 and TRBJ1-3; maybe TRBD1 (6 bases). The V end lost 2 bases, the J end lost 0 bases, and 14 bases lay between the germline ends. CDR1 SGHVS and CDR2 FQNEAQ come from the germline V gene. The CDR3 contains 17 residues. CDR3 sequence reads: CASSLSPGGHSGNTIYF. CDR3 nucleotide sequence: TGTGCCAGCAGCTTATCCCCGGGGGGACACTCTGGAAACACCATATATTTT.

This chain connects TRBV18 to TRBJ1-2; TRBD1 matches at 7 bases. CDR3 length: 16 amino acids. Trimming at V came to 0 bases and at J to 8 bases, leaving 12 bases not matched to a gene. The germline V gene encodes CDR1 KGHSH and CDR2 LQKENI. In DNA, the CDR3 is TGTGCCAGCTCACCACCGACTACAGGGGCATGGGAAGGCTACACCTTC. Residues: CASSPPTTGAWEGYTF.

CDR3 sequence reads: CASSLFSQETQYF. The CDR3 DNA sequence: TGTGCCAGCAGCTTATTCAGCCAAGAGACCCAGTACTTC. The V call is TRBV7-2, the J call TRBJ2-5; D gene uncertain. The V end was cut by 2 bases, the J end by 1 base, with 5 bases between. The germline CDR1 and CDR2 sequences are SGHTA and FQGNSA. The CDR3 runs 13 residues.

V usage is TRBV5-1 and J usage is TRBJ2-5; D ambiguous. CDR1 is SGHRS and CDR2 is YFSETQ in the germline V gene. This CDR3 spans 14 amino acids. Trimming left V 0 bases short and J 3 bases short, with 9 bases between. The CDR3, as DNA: TGCGCCAGCAGCTTGGTGGCAGGCGAAGAGACCCAGTACTTC. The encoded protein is CASSLVAGEETQYF.